The clone carrying this T cell receptor (beta chain) has more than one count but fewer than ten. TCRdb re-called the RT-PCR reads with MiXCR, one entry per CDR3 protein. The repertoire has just under 550,000 distinct CDR3 sequences, around 21% of them found once; the top ten carry 2.5% to 3.5%. The data originate from a study of response to subunit inactivated influenza vaccine. Germline CDR1 reads DFQATT; CDR2 reads SNEGSKA (reference sequence). The CDR3 is made up of 15 amino acids. The ends were cut back, 2 bases at V and 5 bases at J, with 13 bases in the middle. This sample also appeared in a second study, on T cells expressing NK-cell markers. That paper adds: Libraries used 5'RACE template switching adding universal primer site and UMIs.

The TCR sequence derives from a man aged 45-65 years who received an inactivated influenza vaccine. The sample in question was CD4+ T cells sorted from PBMCs, obtained approximately 12 days after vaccination. This chain links TRBV20-1 with TRBJ1-6; TRBD1 might be the D (5 bases). The CDR3 reads CSARPWGKNNSPLHF. CDR3 nucleotides: TGCAGTGCTAGACCCTGGGGGAAAAATAATTCACCCCTCCACTTT.